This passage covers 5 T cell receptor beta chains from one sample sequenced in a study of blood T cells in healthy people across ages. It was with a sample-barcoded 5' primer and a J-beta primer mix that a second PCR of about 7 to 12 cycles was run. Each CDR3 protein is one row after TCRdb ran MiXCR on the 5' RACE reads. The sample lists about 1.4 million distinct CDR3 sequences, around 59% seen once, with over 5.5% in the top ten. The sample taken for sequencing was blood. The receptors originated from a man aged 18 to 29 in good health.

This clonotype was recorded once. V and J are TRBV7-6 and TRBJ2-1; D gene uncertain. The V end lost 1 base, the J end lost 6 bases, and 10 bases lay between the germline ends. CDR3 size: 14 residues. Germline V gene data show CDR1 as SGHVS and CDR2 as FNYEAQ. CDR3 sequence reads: CASSLGGRVNEQFF. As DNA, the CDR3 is TGTGCCAGCAGCTTAGGGGGTAGGGTCAATGAGCAGTTCTTC.

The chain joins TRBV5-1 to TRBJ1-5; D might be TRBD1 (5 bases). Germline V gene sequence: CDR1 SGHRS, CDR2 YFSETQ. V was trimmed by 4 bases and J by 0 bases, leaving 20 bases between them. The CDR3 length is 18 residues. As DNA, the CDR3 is TGCGCCAGCAGCCCGGGACCGTTCGGCTCTTATAGCAATCAGCCCCAGCATTTT. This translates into CASSPGPFGSYSNQPQHF.

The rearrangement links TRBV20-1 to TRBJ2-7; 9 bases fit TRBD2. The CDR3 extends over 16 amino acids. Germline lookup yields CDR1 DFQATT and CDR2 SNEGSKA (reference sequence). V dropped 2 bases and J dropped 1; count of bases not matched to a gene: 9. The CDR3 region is CSARYGAGGFSYEQYF. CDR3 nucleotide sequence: TGCAGTGCTAGATACGGAGCGGGAGGTTTTTCCTACGAGCAGTACTTC.

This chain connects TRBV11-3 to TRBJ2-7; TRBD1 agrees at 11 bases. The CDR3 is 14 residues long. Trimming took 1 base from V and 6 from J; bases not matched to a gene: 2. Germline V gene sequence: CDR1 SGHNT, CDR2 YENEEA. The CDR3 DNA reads TGTGCCAGCAGCTTAGGTGGGACAGGGGGCGAGCAGTACTTC. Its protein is CASSLGGTGGEQYF.

The CDR3 loop reads CASSQAQRGNTEAFF. In nucleotides, the CDR3 is TGTGCCAGCAGCCAAGCCCAGAGGGGGAACACTGAAGCTTTCTTT. The V gene is TRBV14, the J gene TRBJ1-1, with a possible D match to TRBD1 (5 bases). The CDR3 consists of 15 residues. The germline gives CDR1 SGHDN, CDR2 FVKESK. V was shortened by 1 base and J by 1 base, with 10 bases between the two germline ends.